This TCR beta chain was sequenced during a study of blood T cells in healthy people across ages. CDR1 is SGHAT and CDR2 is FQNNGV in the germline V gene. The V and J ends lost 3 bases and 2 bases, in that order; junction bases with no gene match: 11. The CDR3 length is 17 residues. This clonotype came up a few times. A second PCR of about 7 to 11 cycles used a sample-barcoded 5' primer and a J-beta primer mix. TCRdb recomputed calls from the 5' RACE reads with MiXCR, one row per CDR3 protein. The repertoire has roughly 800,000 distinct CDR3 sequences, about 25% of them found once; the top ten carry around 9.2%. These data also formed part of another study, on T cells of mothers and their children. That report adds: The TCR beta CDR3 read count exceeded 8.5 million for each mother and was some 3.1 million for each child.

Sequencing was done on a sample of blood. The rearrangement joins TRBV11-2 to TRBJ2-3; 7 bases align to TRBD1. This TCR came from a boy between 5 and 17 years old in good health. CDR3 bases: TGTGCCAGCAGCTTCCCCCTCGAGACAGGGTCCACAGATACGCAGTATTTT. Its protein product is CASSFPLETGSTDTQYF.